This is a list of T cell receptor beta chains from one sample in a study of cytomegalovirus exposure and HLA in healthy donors. Data came from immunoSEQ multiplex PCR; TCRdb stores just in-frame clones and leaves some out. The table has 100,000 to 150,000 clones, around 90% seen once. Sequenced: PBMCs. Receptors were obtained from a woman between 18 and 30 years old in good health and CMV-seronegative. The CDR3 runs from the conserved cysteine through the conserved F or W. D genes are given only for firm matches. Expanded clones get a size class; other rows say once, few or many, or leave the size out.

TRBJ2-1 | . | TRBD2 | TRBV7-9 | CASSLVLAGGEQFF | TGTGCCAGCAGCTTAGTCCTAGCGGGAGGGGAGCAGTTCTTC
TRBJ2-2 | once | . | TRBV27 | CASSLGHSNTGELFF | TGTGCCAGCAGTCTAGGACACTCGAACACCGGGGAGCTGTTTTTT
TRBJ2-7 | . | TRBD2 | TRBV6-1 | CASSEHIAGVSYEQYF | TGTGCCAGCAGTGAACATATAGCGGGAGTTAGCTACGAGCAGTACTTC
TRBJ2-7 | . | TRBD1 | TRBV13 | CASSSQGARYEQYF | TGTGCCAGCAGCTCACAGGGGGCTCGCTACGAGCAGTACTTC
TRBJ1-1 | few | . | TRBV12-5 | CASGDGIEAFF | TGTGCTAGTGGCGACGGGATTGAAGCTTTCTTT
TRBJ1-2 | . | TRBD1 | TRBV13 | CASSKIRTGDLLYTF | TGTGCCAGCAGCAAAATACGGACAGGGGACCTTCTTTACACCTTC
TRBJ2-2 | . | TRBD2 | TRBV11-2 | CASSNSGGANTGELFF | TGTGCCAGCAGCAATAGCGGGGGGGCGAACACCGGGGAGCTGTTTTTT
TRBJ1-5 | . | TRBD1 | TRBV4-3 | CASSRDRGGQPQHF | TGCGCCAGCAGCCGGGACAGGGGAGGCCAGCCCCAGCATTTT
TRBJ2-3 | . | . | TRBV28 | CASSLFRVDTQYF | TGTGCCAGCAGTTTATTCCGGGTTGATACGCAGTATTTT
TRBJ2-1 | . | . | TRBV9 | CASSVEEGLYNEQFF | TGTGCCAGCAGCGTAGAAGAGGGCCTCTACAATGAGCAGTTCTTC
TRBJ2-2 | . | . | TRBV18 | CASSPLPGAASNTGELFF | TGTGCCAGCTCACCACTCCCGGGAGCAGCATCGAACACCGGGGAGCTGTTTTTT
TRBJ1-1 | . | . | TRBV5-6 | CASSLYGARNTEAFF | TGTGCCAGCAGCTTGTATGGGGCTCGGAACACTGAAGCTTTCTTT
TRBJ1-2 | . | TRBD1 | TRBV7-9 | CASSPGGDFNYGYTF | TGTGCCAGCAGCCCAGGGGGCGATTTTAACTATGGCTACACCTTC
TRBJ2-3 | . | TRBD2 | TRBV14 | CASSQGTRSTDTQYF | TGTGCCAGCAGCCAAGGGACTAGAAGCACAGATACGCAGTATTTT
TRBJ2-7 | once | TRBD1 | TRBV27 | CASSRDRDYEQYF | TGTGCCAGCAGCCGGGACAGAGACTACGAGCAGTACTTC
TRBJ2-1 | . | . | TRBV19 | CASSMVAVYNEQFF | TGTGCCAGTAGTATGGTCGCGGTATACAATGAGCAGTTCTTC
TRBJ1-2 | few | TRBD1 | TRBV9 | CASSVASGQTYGYTF | TGTGCCAGCAGCGTCGCCTCGGGACAGACCTATGGCTACACCTTC
TRBJ2-7 | . | TRBD2 | TRBV4-2 | CASSQARTSGSPFPLVF | TGTGCCAGCAGCCAAGCCCGGACTAGCGGGAGTCCTTTCCCCCTCGTCTTC
TRBJ1-2 | . | . | TRBV7-2 | CASSLGTGTRSSSYTF | TGTGCCAGCAGCTTAGGTACAGGAACCCGGTCGTCGAGCTACACCTTC
TRBJ2-5 | . | TRBD1 | TRBV11-1 | CASSLRGQGQETQYF | TGTGCCAGCAGCTTAAGGGGACAGGGCCAAGAGACCCAGTACTTC
TRBJ2-1 | . | TRBD2 | TRBV7-9 | CASSLDIGLVRNEQFF | TGTGCCAGCAGCTTAGATATAGGACTAGTACGGAATGAGCAGTTCTTC
TRBJ1-3 | . | . | TRBV2 | CASSGPGLVSGNTIYF | TGTGCCAGCAGTGGGCCGGGACTGGTATCTGGAAACACCATATATTTT
TRBJ1-1 | . | TRBD1 | TRBV28 | CASSRDRGNTEAFF | TGTGCCAGCAGTCGGGACAGGGGGAACACTGAAGCTTTCTTT
TRBJ1-6 | . | TRBD1 | TRBV6-5 | CASSYSGTGNSPLHF | TGTGCCAGCAGTTACTCCGGGACAGGAAATTCACCCCTCCACTTT
TRBJ2-7 | . | TRBD2 | TRBV5-4 | CASSLANIRGGGYEQYF | TGTGCCAGCAGCTTGGCCAATATCCGGGGCGGGGGTTACGAGCAGTACTTC
TRBJ2-5 | . | . | TRBV6-1 | CASSESVLAKETQYF | TGTGCCAGCAGTGAATCTGTACTAGCTAAAGAGACCCAGTACTTC
TRBJ2-7 | . | TRBD2 | TRBV27 | CASSYGLAGVYEQYF | TGTGCCAGCAGTTACGGACTAGCGGGGGTCTACGAGCAGTACTTC
TRBJ1-1 | . | . | TRBV30 | CAWQVRTGYAFF | TGTGCCTGGCAGGTCAGAACAGGGTACGCTTTCTTT
TRBJ2-7 | once | TRBD2 | TRBV5-1 | CASSLGRTSGSSFEQYF | TGCGCCAGCAGCTTGGGCCGGACTAGCGGGAGTTCGTTCGAGCAGTACTTC
TRBJ1-6 | . | . | TRBV2 | CASSAMKGNSPLHF | TGTGCCAGCAGTGCAATGAAGGGGAATTCACCCCTCCACTTT
TRBJ2-5 | . | . | TRBV6-1 | CASTHKETQYF | TGTGCCAGCACCCACAAAGAGACCCAGTACTTC
TRBJ1-4 | . | TRBD1 | TRBV5-5 | CAPTASSWPRQGDEKLFF | TGTGCCCCCACCGCCAGCAGCTGGCCCAGGCAGGGGGATGAAAAACTGTTTTTT
TRBJ2-1 | few | TRBD2 | TRBV11-3 | CASLLAGYNEQFF | TGTGCCAGCTTACTAGCGGGATACAATGAGCAGTTCTTC
TRBJ1-1 | . | TRBD1 | TRBV27 | CASSSRQGSTEAFF | TGTGCCAGCAGTTCCAGACAGGGAAGCACTGAAGCTTTCTTT
TRBJ2-7 | . | . | TRBV30 | CAWSRGPGSYEQYF | TGTGCCTGGAGTCGCGGGCCGGGATCCTACGAGCAGTACTTC
TRBJ1-4 | once | . | TRBV23-1 | CASRFETKKVFYGKLFF | TGCGCCAGCAGATTTGAGACAAAAAAAGTGTTTTATGGAAAACTGTTTTTT
TRBJ2-3 | . | . | TRBV27 | CASSKTFSTDTQYF | TGTGCCAGCAGCAAAACTTTTAGTACAGATACGCAGTATTTT
TRBJ2-1 | . | . | TRBV18 | CASSVTEYNEQFF | TGTGCCAGCTCAGTGACAGAATACAATGAGCAGTTCTTC
TRBJ2-5 | . | TRBD2 | TRBV25-1 | CASSAYSGRGQETQYF | TGTGCCAGCAGTGCGTATAGCGGGAGGGGCCAAGAGACCCAGTACTTC
TRBJ1-5 | . | . | TRBV9 | CASSPVPGSNQPQHF | TGTGCCAGCAGCCCCGTGCCAGGTAGCAATCAGCCCCAGCATTTT
TRBJ2-4 | . | . | TRBV7-2 | CASSSQEGAVDKNIQYF | TGTGCCAGCAGCTCCCAAGAGGGAGCGGTGGACAAAAACATTCAGTACTTC
TRBJ2-3 | . | . | TRBV27 | CASTSAERTDTQYF | TGTGCCAGCACCTCGGCGGAGAGGACAGATACGCAGTATTTT
TRBJ2-1 | once | TRBD2 | TRBV4-2 | CASSQWTSGGVGNEQFF | TGTGCCAGCAGCCAATGGACTAGCGGGGGGGTGGGCAATGAGCAGTTCTTC
TRBJ2-7 | . | TRBD1 | TRBV6-1 | CASSEAWTGVDEQYF | TGTGCCAGCAGTGAAGCGTGGACAGGGGTCGACGAGCAGTACTTC
TRBJ1-1 | . | . | TRBV9 | CASSVVGQRTNTEAFF | TGTGCCAGCAGCGTAGTTGGGCAGCGGACGAACACTGAAGCTTTCTTT
TRBJ2-5 | . | . | TRBV7-8 | CASSLDQGLTQYF | TGTGCCAGCAGCTTAGATCAGGGGTTGACCCAGTACTTC
TRBJ2-7 | . | . | TRBV6-6 | CASSYSSGVAYEQYF | TGTGCCAGCAGTTACTCATCAGGGGTAGCCTACGAGCAGTACTTC
TRBJ2-5 | once | TRBD2 | TRBV27 | CASSFLTSGRASGTQYF | TGTGCCAGCAGTTTCCTGACTAGCGGGAGGGCGTCGGGGACCCAGTACTTC
TRBJ2-7 | . | . | TRBV11-2 | CASSRGTTSSYEQYF | TGTGCCAGCAGCCGGGGGACCACGAGCTCCTACGAGCAGTACTTC
TRBJ2-5 | . | TRBD2 | TRBV6-1 | CASSAIAGGMEETQYF | TGTGCCAGCAGTGCCATAGCGGGGGGGATGGAGGAGACCCAGTACTTC
TRBJ2-6 | . | TRBD1 | TRBV28 | CAARTGNSGANVLTF | TGTGCCGCCCGGACAGGGAACTCTGGGGCCAACGTCCTGACTTTC